The present entry profiles one TCR beta chain with its context. Its antigen is unknown. The germline gives CDR1 SGHNT, CDR2 YENEEA. This CDR3 contains 19 residues. V was pared by 4 bases and J by 8 bases, with 17 bases of the junction left unmatched. This sample stems from a study of cytomegalovirus exposure and HLA in healthy donors. General study results and limits: As a later analysis revealed, most CMV-associated TCR beta chains appeared HLA-restricted. With later analysis, a missense DCLRE1C variant became linked to TCR beta V- and J-gene trimming. Researchers left out some V segments, among them TRBV6-2 and TRBV6-3, as indistinguishable.

Use of 60 Vbeta and 13 Jbeta primers characterized the PCR. Sequenced by immunoSEQ multiplex PCR; TCRdb stores in-frame clones only, minus some. Among about 95,000 clones listed, about four fifths were seen once. The sequenced sample consisted of PBMCs. The clonotype originates from a man aged 18 to 30 in good health and CMV-seropositive. The gene calls are TRBV11-3 and TRBJ2-1; TRBD2 aligns across 13 bases. This CDR3 reads CASSSSVGLAGAPRDEQFF. CDR3 nucleotide sequence: TGTGCCAGCAGCTCATCTGTAGGACTAGCGGGGGCCCCGAGGGATGAGCAGTTCTTC.